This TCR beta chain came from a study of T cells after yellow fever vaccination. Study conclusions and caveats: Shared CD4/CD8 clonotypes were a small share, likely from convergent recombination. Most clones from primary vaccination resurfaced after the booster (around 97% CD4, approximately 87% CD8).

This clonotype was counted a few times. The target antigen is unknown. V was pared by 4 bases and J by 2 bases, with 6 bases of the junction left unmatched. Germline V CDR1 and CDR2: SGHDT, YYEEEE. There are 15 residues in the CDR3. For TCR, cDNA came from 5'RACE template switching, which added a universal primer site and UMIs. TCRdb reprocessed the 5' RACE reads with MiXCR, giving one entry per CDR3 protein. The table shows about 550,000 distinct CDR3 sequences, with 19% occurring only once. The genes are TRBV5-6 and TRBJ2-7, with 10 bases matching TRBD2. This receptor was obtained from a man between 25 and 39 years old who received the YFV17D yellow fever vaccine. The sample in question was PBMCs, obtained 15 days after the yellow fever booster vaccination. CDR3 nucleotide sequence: TGTGCCAGCAGCCAGGGACTAGCGCGGACCTACGAGCAGTACTTC. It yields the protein CASSQGLARTYEQYF.